This TCR beta chain was documented in a study of PD-1 blockade in classical Hodgkin lymphoma. Study outcomes and limitations: The authors excluded patients who started nivolumab under 1 year after ASCT. By C4D1 there was a significant rise in CD4+ TCR diversity but not in CD8+ TCR diversity. Whatever underlies the repertoire differences (possibly disease activity or prior therapy) remains undefined.

A word on this clone: Its antigen remains unknown.

In germline, CDR1 is SGHVS, CDR2 FNYEAQ. The V and J ends lost 2 bases and 7 bases respectively, with 14 bases between them. The CDR3 contains 14 residues. Every patient had relapsed following autologous stem cell transplantation, and cohorts differed in brentuximab vedotin exposure. Assay: immunoSEQ multiplex PCR; the TCRdb copy retains only in-frame clones and omits some. The sample has around 36,000 clones, around 86% seen once. The sequence derives from a human donor with classical Hodgkin lymphoma. The sequencing used peripheral blood mononuclear cells (PBMCs), collected at baseline. J is TRBJ1-1 and V is TRBV7-6, with a weak D call TRBD1 (5 bases). The CDR3 coding sequence is TGTGCCAGCAGCTTATCGGGGGTATGGAATGAAGCTTTCTTT. Encoded protein: CASSLSGVWNEAFF.